These 10 T cell receptor beta chains were sequenced from one sample in a study of shared clonotypes between healthy human individuals. The naive CD8 subset, CD45RO-negative cells positively selected for CCR7, excluded terminally differentiated effector memory CD45RA+ cells. The repertoire was sequenced with immunoSEQ multiplex PCR; TCRdb's copy has only in-frame clones and lacks some. The sample holds around 550,000 clones; approximately 95% are singletons and the top ten take approximately 0.11%. Specimen: naive CD8+ T cells sorted from blood. These TCRs come from a woman under 40 in good health.

The V gene is TRBV7-2, the J gene TRBJ2-1; D remains ambiguous. The germline V gene has CDR1 SGHTA and CDR2 FQGNSA. The CDR3 spans 16 residues. Trimming pared 7 bases from V and 1 base from J, leaving 17 bases between. The CDR3, as DNA: TGTGCCAGCAACCCTCGGTTGGGAACGTCCTACAATGAGCAGTTCTTC. Translating it yields CASNPRLGTSYNEQFF.

This chain connects TRBV4-1 to TRBJ2-3, with D perhaps TRBD1 or TRBD2 (5 bases each). The CDR3 contains 14 residues. The ends were cut back, 1 base at V and 8 bases at J, with 13 bases in the middle. Per germline, CDR1 MGHRA and CDR2 YSYEKL. CDR3 sequence reads: CASSQGPGAGTQYF. CDR3 nucleotides: TGCGCCAGCAGCCAAGGTCCCGGGGCGGGTACGCAGTATTTT.

The chain has TRBV5-1 and TRBJ2-7; possibly TRBD1 for D (7 bases). Trimming left V 4 bases short and J 2 bases short, with 22 bases between. The CDR3 spans 17 residues. Germline V gene lookup returns CDR1 SGHRS and CDR2 YFSETQ. The chain's CDR3 is CASSGADNRGGPYEQYF. The CDR3 coding sequence is TGCGCCAGCAGCGGGGCGGATAACAGGGGAGGCCCCTACGAGCAGTACTTC.

This chain joins TRBV7-8 and TRBJ2-7; TRBD1 is a possible D gene (5 bases). The CDR3 has 14 amino acids. In germline, CDR1 is SGHVS, CDR2 FQNEAQ. V lost 0 bases and J lost 4, with 10 bases in between. The CDR3 nucleotides read TGTGCCAGCAGCTTAGCATTAGGGGCGTACGAGCAGTACTTC. This translates into CASSLALGAYEQYF.

This clone was seen a few times. The chain employs TRBV4-1 and TRBJ1-4; D not certain. The V end was cut by 3 bases, the J end by 8 bases, with 19 bases between. The germline V gene has CDR1 MGHRA and CDR2 YSYEKL. This CDR3 is 16 amino acids long. CDR3 amino acids: CASSQRLTDMGEKLFF. The CDR3 DNA reads as TGCGCCAGCAGCCAGCGGTTGACGGATATGGGGGAAAAACTGTTTTTT.

This clone was observed a single time. The chain has TRBV11-3 and TRBJ1-5, with a tentative D call TRBD1 (5 bases). Germline V gives CDR1 SGHNT, CDR2 YENEEA. The V gene lost 0 bases and the J gene lost 4 bases, with 13 bases spanning the gap. This CDR3 has 16 residues. This CDR3 reads CASSLEGGWNNQPQHF. CDR3 nucleotides: TGTGCCAGCAGCTTAGAGGGGGGTTGGAATAATCAGCCCCAGCATTTT.

This sequence joins TRBV19 and TRBJ1-1; D not certain. This CDR3 has 15 amino acids. Looked up from germline, CDR1 is LNHDA and CDR2 is SQIVND (reference sequence). Deletions cut 6 bases from V and 2 bases from J, with 16 bases between. CDR3 in amino acids: CASRRKPGLNTEAFF. The CDR3 DNA is TGTGCCAGTAGGAGAAAGCCCGGGCTTAACACTGAAGCTTTCTTT.

This chain joins TRBV29-1 and TRBJ2-7, with 11 positions matching TRBD2. J lost 2 bases, V lost 5 bases, and 5 bases had no gene match. This CDR3 spans 14 amino acids. The germline CDR1 and CDR2 sequences are SQVTM and ANQGSEA. Here the CDR3 DNA reads TGCAGCGTTCTAGGACTAGCGGGTCCCTACGAGCAGTACTTC. Translation gives CSVLGLAGPYEQYF.

Concerning this clone: Other DNA sequences in this specimen translate into the identical CDR3. The genes are TRBV28 and TRBJ2-2; D remains unclear. Germline V gives CDR1 MDHEN, CDR2 SYDVKM. Trimming removed 3 bases from V and 1 base from J, with 6 bases in between. This CDR3 comprises 14 residues. CDR3 nucleotides: TGTGCCAGCAGTTTTAGACTGAACACCGGGGAGCTGTTTTTT. Amino acids: CASSFRLNTGELFF.

The DNA of the CDR3 is TGTGCCAGCAGCCAAGATTCCCGGACAGGGGGTTCGGTTGAAGCTTTCTTT. This gives the protein CASSQDSRTGGSVEAFF. This rearrangement joins TRBV14 to TRBJ1-1, with TRBD1 matching 10 bases. This CDR3 has 17 residues. V gave up 0 bases and J gave up 7 bases; unmatched junction bases: 11. Germline V gene data show CDR1 as SGHDN and CDR2 as FVKESK.